Following are 5 T cell receptor beta chains from one sample sequenced in a study of shared clonotypes between healthy human individuals. Clones were sequenced by immunoSEQ multiplex PCR, and TCRdb holds only the in-frame ones, with some missing. The table shows some 2.3 million clones, with more than 80% occurring only once. The specimen sequenced was naive CD4+ T cells from PBMCs. Subset in this sample: CD45RA+ positively selected. Every receptor here comes from a man aged 18-30 years in good health. Some clones in this sample may be carry-over from other donors' samples.

V usage is TRBV28 and J usage is TRBJ2-7; possible D gene TRBD1, 5 bases. Trimming left V 1 base short and J 3 bases short, with 13 bases between. Germline V lookup: CDR1 MDHEN, CDR2 SYDVKM. This CDR3 comprises 15 residues. The CDR3 reads CASSLSPQGYYEQYF. The CDR3, as DNA: TGTGCCAGCAGTTTATCTCCTCAGGGATACTACGAGCAGTACTTC.

The genes are TRBV6-5 and TRBJ2-4; 8 nucleotides line up with TRBD2. The V gene's germline CDR1 is MNHEY and CDR2 SVGAGI. V was pared by 4 bases and J by 6 bases, with 5 bases of the junction left unmatched. CDR3 length: 14 residues. This chain's CDR3 is CASSSGGVRNIQYF. CDR3 in DNA: TGTGCCAGCAGTTCCGGGGGGGTGAGAAACATTCAGTACTTC.

The chain is built from TRBV19 and TRBJ2-7, with 13 positions matching TRBD2. J gave up 6 bases and V 8 bases, and 4 bases lay outside the gene matches. CDR3 length equals 13 residues. Germline loops: CDR1 LNHDA, CDR2 SQIVND (reference sequence). DNA for the CDR3: TGTGCCAGTCGGACTAGCGGGAGCCGCGAGCAGTACTTC. Amino acid sequence: CASRTSGSREQYF.

This chain links TRBV10-2 with TRBJ2-7; D may be TRBD2 (5 bases). CDR1 is WSHSY, CDR2 SAAADI, per germline. V shed 4 bases and J shed 9 bases, with 19 bases lying between them. The CDR3 contains 14 residues. The CDR3 spells CASSGGQALGGQYF. The CDR3 DNA reads as TGCGCCAGCAGTGGCGGGCAGGCCCTTGGCGGGCAGTACTTC.

Concerning this clone: This same CDR3 is encoded by further DNA sequences in the sample. The J gene is TRBJ2-1, the V gene TRBV2, with a weak D call TRBD2 (5 bases). V gave up 1 base and J gave up 4 bases, with 5 bases separating them. Germline V CDR1 and CDR2: SNHLY, FYNNEI. The CDR3 sequence is 13 residues long. The CDR3 sequence: CASSEGTYNEQFF. Written as DNA, the CDR3 is TGTGCCAGCAGTGAAGGGACTTACAATGAGCAGTTCTTC.